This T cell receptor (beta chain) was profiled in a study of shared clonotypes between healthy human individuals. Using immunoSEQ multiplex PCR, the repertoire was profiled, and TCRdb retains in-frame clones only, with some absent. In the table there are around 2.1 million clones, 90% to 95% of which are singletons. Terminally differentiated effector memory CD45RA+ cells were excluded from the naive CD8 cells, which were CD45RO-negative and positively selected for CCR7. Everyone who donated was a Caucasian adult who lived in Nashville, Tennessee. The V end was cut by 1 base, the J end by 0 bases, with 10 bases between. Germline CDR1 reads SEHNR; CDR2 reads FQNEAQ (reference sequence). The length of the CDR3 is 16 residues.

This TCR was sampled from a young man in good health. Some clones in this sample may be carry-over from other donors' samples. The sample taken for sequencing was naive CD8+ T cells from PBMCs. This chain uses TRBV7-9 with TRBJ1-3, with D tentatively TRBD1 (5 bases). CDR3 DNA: TGTGCCAGCAGCTTAGTACGGGGCAGCTCTGGAAACACCATATATTTT. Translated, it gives CASSLVRGSSGNTIYF.